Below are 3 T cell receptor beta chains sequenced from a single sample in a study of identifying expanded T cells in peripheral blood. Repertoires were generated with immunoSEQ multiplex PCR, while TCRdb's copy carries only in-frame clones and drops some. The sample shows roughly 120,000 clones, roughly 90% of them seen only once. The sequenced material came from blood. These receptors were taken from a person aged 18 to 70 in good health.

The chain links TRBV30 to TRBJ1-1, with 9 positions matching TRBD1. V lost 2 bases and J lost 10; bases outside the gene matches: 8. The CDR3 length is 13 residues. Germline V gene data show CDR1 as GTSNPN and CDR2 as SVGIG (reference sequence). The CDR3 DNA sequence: TGTGCCTGGAGTACAGGGGGCTCGAGGAGAGCTTTCTTT. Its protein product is CAWSTGGSRRAFF. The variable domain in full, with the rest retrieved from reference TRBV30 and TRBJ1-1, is SQTIHQWPATLVQPVGSPLSLECTVEGTSNPNLYWYRQAAGRGLQLLFYSVGIGQISSEVPQNLSASRPQDRQFILSSKKLLLSDSGFYLCAWSTGGSRRAFFGQGTRLTVV.

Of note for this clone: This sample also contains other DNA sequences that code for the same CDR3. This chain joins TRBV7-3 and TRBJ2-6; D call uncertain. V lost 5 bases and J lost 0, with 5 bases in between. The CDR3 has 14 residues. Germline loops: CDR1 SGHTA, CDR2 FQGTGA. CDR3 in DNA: TGTGCCAGCAGCCTCGGCTCTGGGGCCAACGTCCTGACTTTC. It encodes CASSLGSGANVLTF.

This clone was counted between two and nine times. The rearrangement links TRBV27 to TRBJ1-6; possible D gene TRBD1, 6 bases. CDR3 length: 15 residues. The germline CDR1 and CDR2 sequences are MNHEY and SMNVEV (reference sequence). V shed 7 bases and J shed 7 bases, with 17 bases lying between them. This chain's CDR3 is CASTYRDSDNSPLHF. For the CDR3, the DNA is TGTGCCAGCACCTACAGGGATTCGGACAATTCACCCCTCCACTTT.